Following are 18 T cell receptor beta chains from one sample sequenced in a study of blood T cell repertoires in COVID-19. The data were produced by immunoSEQ multiplex PCR, yet TCRdb's version contains in-frame clones alone and is incomplete. The sample has around 72,000 clones, more than 75% seen once. Sequenced input: peripheral blood. The receptors derive from a man between 65 and 85 years old with active or convalescent COVID-19.

The gene calls are TRBV7-9 and TRBJ1-5, with a weak D call TRBD1 (6 bases). The ends were cut back, 3 bases at V and 4 bases at J, with 7 bases in the middle. The CDR3 is 13 residues long. Germline V gene lookup returns CDR1 SEHNR and CDR2 FQNEAQ (reference sequence). CDR3 in amino acids: CASSFQGNQPQHF. The CDR3 region has the DNA TGTGCCAGCAGCTTTCAGGGGAATCAGCCCCAGCATTTT.

The chain is built from TRBV18 and TRBJ2-1; 7 bases agree with TRBD2. This CDR3 comprises 15 residues. Germline V gene lookup returns CDR1 KGHSH and CDR2 LQKENI. J was trimmed by 2 bases and V by 3 bases; bases with no gene match: 4. As DNA, the CDR3 is TGTGCCAGCTCACCTCAACGGGAGGCCTACAATGAGCAGTTCTTC. Protein product: CASSPQREAYNEQFF. Variable domain in full (rest from reference TRBV18 and TRBJ2-1): NAGVMQNPRHLVRRRGQEARLRCSPMKGHSHVYWYRQLPEEGLKFMVYLQKENIIDESGMPKERFSAEFPKEGPSILRIQQVVRGDSAAYFCASSPQREAYNEQFFGPGTRLTVL.

V usage is TRBV10-3 and J usage is TRBJ2-5; 11 positions match TRBD1. V was clipped by 4 bases and J by 4 bases; unmatched bases: 8. The length of the CDR3 is 16 residues. Per the germline V gene, CDR1 is ENHRY and CDR2 is SYGVKD. The chain's CDR3 is CAISGGTGGLGETQYF. DNA of the CDR3: TGTGCCATCAGTGGAGGGACAGGGGGACTAGGAGAGACCCAGTACTTC.

The CDR3 coding sequence is TGTGCCTGGAGTCGGACAGACTGGGAGCAGTACTTC. Protein: CAWSRTDWEQYF. The rearrangement links TRBV30 to TRBJ2-7, with a possible D match to TRBD1 (6 bases). Germline CDR1 is GTSNPN and CDR2 is SVGIG (reference sequence). There are 12 residues in the CDR3. V lost 2 bases and J 7 bases, leaving 12 bases between the germline ends.

The rearrangement uses TRBV5-4 and TRBJ2-2; D perhaps matches TRBD1 (5 bases). V lost 1 base and J lost 2, with 9 bases in between. The CDR3 length is 15 residues. From germline, CDR1 is SGHNT and CDR2 YYREEE (reference sequence). CDR3 amino acids: CASSLQGRNTGELFF. The CDR3 DNA reads as TGTGCCAGCAGCTTGCAGGGTCGAAACACCGGGGAGCTGTTTTTT.

The chain joins TRBV9 to TRBJ1-4; 9 bases agree with TRBD1. The CDR3 length is 16 residues. The germline V gene encodes CDR1 SGDLS and CDR2 YYNGEE. Trimming at V came to 2 bases and at J to 7 bases, leaving 9 bases not matched to a gene. The CDR3 region is CASSVMGRQGGEKLFF. The CDR3, as DNA: TGTGCCAGCAGCGTGATGGGGCGACAGGGGGGTGAAAAACTGTTTTTT.

The V gene is TRBV7-9, the J gene TRBJ2-1; the match to TRBD2 covers 12 bases. The germline V gene has CDR1 SEHNR and CDR2 FQNEAQ (reference sequence). The CDR3 is made up of 14 amino acids. Unmatched junction bases numbered 5, after V lost 5 bases and J lost 9 bases. Here the CDR3 reads CASSGLAGSPEQFF. CDR3 DNA sequence: TGTGCCAGCAGCGGACTAGCGGGATCTCCTGAGCAGTTCTTC. Supplemented by reference TRBV7-9 and TRBJ2-1, the full variable domain reads DTGVSQNPRHKITKRGQNVTFRCDPISEHNRLYWYRQTLGQGPEFLTYFQNEAQLEKSRLLSDRFSAERPKGSFSTLEIQRTEQGDSAMYLCASSGLAGSPEQFFGPGTRLTVL.

There are a few counts of this clone. The rearrangement links TRBV18 to TRBJ2-1; 8 nucleotides agree with TRBD2. V lost 6 bases, J lost 4 bases, and 11 bases stayed unmatched. Germline CDR1 is KGHSH and CDR2 is LQKENI. This CDR3 is built from 16 residues. CDR3 nucleotides: TGTGCCAGCTCCCCGGCGGGAGGTAGCCCTTACAATGAGCAGTTCTTC. Its translation: CASSPAGGSPYNEQFF.

V usage is TRBV3-1 (or the pseudogene TRBV3-2) and J usage is TRBJ2-1; TRBD2 is a possible D gene (5 bases). Germline values: CDR1 LGHDT, CDR2 YNNKEL (reference sequence). The CDR3 loop spans 16 amino acids. Trimming stripped 2 bases from V and 8 bases from J, with 19 bases between. CDR3 residues: CASSQNTPGPADEQFF. CDR3 in DNA: TGTGCCAGCAGCCAAAACACCCCGGGCCCAGCGGATGAGCAGTTCTTC.

This chain joins TRBV6-2 or TRBV6-3 and TRBJ2-3; 11 positions match TRBD2. The CDR3 spans 16 residues. Germline V gene lookup returns CDR1 MNHEY and CDR2 SVGEGT. V lost 5 bases and J lost 2; bases outside the gene matches: 6. The chain's CDR3 is CASSARLAGNTDTQYF. CDR3 sequence (DNA): TGTGCCAGCAGTGCAAGACTAGCGGGAAACACAGATACGCAGTATTTT.

The chain combines TRBV12-3 or TRBV12-4 with TRBJ2-7; TRBD1 might be the D (6 bases). Trimming removed 4 bases from V and 1 base from J, with 8 bases in between. This CDR3 is 13 amino acids long. The CDR3 here is CASSSQGSYEQYF. Written as DNA, the CDR3 is TGTGCCAGCAGTTCACAGGGATCCTACGAGCAGTACTTC.

This clone was recorded a few times. V and J are TRBV12-5 and TRBJ2-2; TRBD2 agrees at 10 bases. There are 17 residues in the CDR3. Trimming took 0 bases from V and 5 from J; bases not matched to a gene: 6. The germline CDR1 and CDR2 sequences are LGHNT and FRNRAP. CDR3 sequence reads: CASGLVGLAGETGELFF. The CDR3 DNA sequence: TGTGCTAGTGGTTTGGTAGGGCTAGCGGGAGAAACCGGGGAGCTGTTTTTT.

The chain links TRBV5-6 to TRBJ1-5; TRBD1 is a possible D gene (6 bases). Germline V gives CDR1 SGHDT, CDR2 YYEEEE. The CDR3 totals 14 residues. Deletions cut 3 bases from V and 2 bases from J, with 9 bases between. In DNA, the CDR3 is TGTGCCAGCAGCTCCTACAGGGGCAATCAGCCCCAGCATTTT. Its protein product is CASSSYRGNQPQHF.

This clone is labeled medium-sized. The rearrangement uses TRBV19 and TRBJ2-7, with TRBD2 matching over 13 bases. V lost 3 bases, J lost 4 bases, and 12 bases stayed unmatched. From germline, CDR1 is LNHDA and CDR2 SQIVND (reference sequence). The CDR3 loop spans 18 amino acids. The CDR3 loop reads CASSMDTGTSGKGYEQYF. CDR3 coding DNA: TGTGCCAGTAGTATGGATACCGGGACTAGCGGGAAAGGGTACGAGCAGTACTTC. The variable domain in full, completed from reference TRBV19 and TRBJ2-7, reads DGGITQSPKYLFRKEGQNVTLSCEQNLNHDAMYWYRQDPGQGLRLIYYSQIVNDFQKGDIAEGYSVSREKKESFPLTVTSAQKNPTAFYLCASSMDTGTSGKGYEQYFGPGTRLTVT.

DNA for the CDR3: TGTGCCAGCAGGGAAACCGGGACACGTTCTTCCTACGAGCAGTACTTC. Its translation is CASRETGTRSSYEQYF. This chain connects TRBV27 to TRBJ2-7; D is perhaps TRBD1 (6 bases). Germline V gives CDR1 MNHEY, CDR2 SMNVEV (reference sequence). The CDR3 spans 16 residues. Trimming removed 6 bases at V and 1 base at J, with 19 bases between.

This clone appeared a few times. The V call is TRBV6-5, the J call TRBJ1-1, with 9 bases fitting TRBD1. V lost 6 bases, J lost 11 bases, and 4 bases stayed unmatched. The germline CDR1 and CDR2 sequences are MNHEY and SVGAGI. The CDR3 extends over 11 amino acids. The CDR3 DNA reads as TGTGCCAGCAGGTCACAGGGGGCGGCTTTCTTT. This sequence encodes CASRSQGAAFF.

The chain has TRBV9 and TRBJ2-7; no clear D gene. V shed 0 bases and J shed 2 bases, with 9 bases lying between them. The CDR3 is 14 amino acids. Germline V lookup: CDR1 SGDLS, CDR2 YYNGEE. In DNA form, the CDR3 reads TGTGCCAGCAGCGTAGCCGGAACAGCCTACGAGCAGTACTTC. This sequence encodes CASSVAGTAYEQYF.

The chain uses TRBV27 and TRBJ1-1, with 9 bases identical to TRBD1. The CDR3 is 15 amino acids. Looked up from germline, CDR1 is MNHEY and CDR2 is SMNVEV (reference sequence). Trimming cost V 5 bases and J 2 bases; bases outside gene matches: 6. The CDR3 is CASSLGTGRNTEAFF. In DNA, the CDR3 is TGTGCCAGCAGTCTCGGGACAGGGAGAAACACTGAAGCTTTCTTT.